This TCR beta chain was documented in a study of T-cell memory formation after mild COVID-19. Each CDR3 protein gets one entry after TCRdb re-called the 5' RACE reads with MiXCR. The data contain 380,000 or so distinct CDR3 sequences, roughly an eighth of them seen just once; the ten biggest clones take up about 20%. Comment on this clonotype: Its specificity is not known.

V lost 4 bases to trimming and J lost 4 bases, with 14 bases between them. Germline CDR1 and CDR2: SGHRS and YFSETQ. The CDR3 spans 14 residues. Study findings and constraints: Second-wave clones with a day 37 peak had unconfirmed SARS-CoV-2 specificity.

The specimen was PBMCs or a T cell subset sorted from them (not recorded which). The chain uses TRBV5-1 and TRBJ1-2; a possible D gene is TRBD1 (6 bases). This TCR came from a man aged 18 to 35 who had mild COVID-19 (a few samples of this study predate the infection). Cell type and time point are not known. The CDR3 nucleotides are TGCGCCAGCAGCGGGGGGCAGGGAGCCTATGGCTACACCTTC. This codes for CASSGGQGAYGYTF.